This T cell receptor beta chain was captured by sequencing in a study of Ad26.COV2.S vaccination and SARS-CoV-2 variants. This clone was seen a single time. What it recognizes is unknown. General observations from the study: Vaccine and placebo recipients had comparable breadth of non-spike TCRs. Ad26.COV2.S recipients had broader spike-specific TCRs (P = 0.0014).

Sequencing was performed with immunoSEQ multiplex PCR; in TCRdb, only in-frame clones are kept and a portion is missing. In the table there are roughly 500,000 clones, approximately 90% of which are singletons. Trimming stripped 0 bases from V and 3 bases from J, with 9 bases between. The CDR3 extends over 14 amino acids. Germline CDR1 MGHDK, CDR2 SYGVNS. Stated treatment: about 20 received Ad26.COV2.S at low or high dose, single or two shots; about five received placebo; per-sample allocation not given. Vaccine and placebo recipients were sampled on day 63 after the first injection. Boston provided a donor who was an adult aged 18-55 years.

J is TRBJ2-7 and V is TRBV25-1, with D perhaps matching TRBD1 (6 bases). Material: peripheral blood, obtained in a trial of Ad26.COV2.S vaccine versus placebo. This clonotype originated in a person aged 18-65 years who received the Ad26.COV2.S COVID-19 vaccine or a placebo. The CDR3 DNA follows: TGTGCCAGCAGTGAATACGGACAGTACTACGAGCAGTACTTC. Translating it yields CASSEYGQYYEQYF.